The 24 T cell receptor beta chains given below trace back to one sample, sequenced in a study of blood T cell repertoires in COVID-19. The protocol was immunoSEQ multiplex PCR, while the TCRdb copy is restricted to in-frame clones and leaves out a portion. The sample shows fewer than 350,000 clones, 90% of them seen only once. Material for sequencing was PBMCs or T cells enriched from blood (not recorded which). Receptors originate from a woman aged 18-30 years with acute COVID-19.

The chain recombines TRBV28 with TRBJ1-5; possibly TRBD1 for D (6 bases). CDR1 and CDR2 from the germline V gene are MDHEN and SYDVKM. V lost 6 bases, J lost 4 bases, and 16 bases lay in between. The CDR3 has 15 residues. For the CDR3, the DNA is TGTGCCAGCAGCCAACAGGGAGGGATTAATCAGCCCCAGCATTTT. Protein sequence: CASSQQGGINQPQHF.

V usage is TRBV7-3 and J usage is TRBJ2-1, with 10 bases fitting TRBD2. Per the germline V gene, CDR1 is SGHTA and CDR2 is FQGTGA. The CDR3 sequence is 15 residues long. With 5 bases clipped from V and 3 bases from J, the junction kept 4 bases outside the gene matches. CDR3 in amino acids: CASSASGGDYNEQFF. DNA of the CDR3: TGTGCCAGCAGCGCTAGCGGGGGCGACTACAATGAGCAGTTCTTC. The entire variable domain, with the rest obtained from reference TRBV7-3 and TRBJ2-1, is as follows: GAGVSQTPSNKVTEKGKYVELRCDPISGHTALYWYRQSLGQGPEFLIYFQGTGAADDSGLPNDRFFAVRPEGSVSTLKIQRTERGDSAVYLCASSASGGDYNEQFFGPGTRLTVL.

With regard to this clone: Its ends do not fully match the called genes, so a read error is possible. The genes are TRBV6-1 and TRBJ1-5; D ambiguous. The CDR3 runs 13 residues. Germline values: CDR1 MNHNS, CDR2 SASEGT. CDR3 loop: CASSDRVDQPQHF. Here the CDR3 DNA reads TGTGCCAGCAGTGACCGAGTCGATCAACCCCAGCATTTT.

Comments on this clone: At the DNA level, this CDR3 is encoded by other sequences in the same sample as well. The chain has TRBV5-1 and TRBJ2-5, with TRBD1 matching 7 bases. Germline V gene sequence: CDR1 SGHRS, CDR2 YFSETQ. V trimming: 0 bases; J trimming: 4 bases; junction bases outside the gene matches: 3. The CDR3 contains 14 residues. For the CDR3, the DNA is TGCGCCAGCAGCTTGGTTCCAGGGGGAGAGACCCAGTACTTC. Its protein product is CASSLVPGGETQYF.

This clone was seen a few times. J is TRBJ2-3 and V is TRBV7-2; D gene unclear. From germline, CDR1 is SGHTA and CDR2 FQGNSA. CDR3 length: 14 amino acids. V shed 5 bases and J shed 2 bases, with 11 bases lying between them. The chain's CDR3 is CASSLMVDTDTQYF. CDR3 coding DNA: TGTGCCAGCAGCCTGATGGTAGACACAGATACGCAGTATTTT.

The chain has TRBV30 and TRBJ1-2; the D gene is possibly TRBD1 (6 bases). This CDR3 has 14 amino acids. Germline loops: CDR1 GTSNPN, CDR2 SVGIG (reference sequence). V was trimmed by 1 base and J by 2 bases, leaving 11 bases between them. The DNA for the CDR3 is TGTGCCTGGAGTGCAGGGGCCCGGAACTATGGCTACACCTTC. This sequence encodes CAWSAGARNYGYTF.

The J gene is TRBJ1-2, the V gene TRBV7-9; 7 nucleotides match TRBD1. The V segment lost 5 bases and the J segment 1 base; nucleotides outside the gene matches: 4. The CDR3 is 14 amino acids. CDR1 and CDR2 (germline): SEHNR, FQNEAQ (reference sequence). The CDR3 nucleotides read TGTGCCAGCAGCCCTCGGGACAGTAACTATGGCTACACCTTC. The encoded protein is CASSPRDSNYGYTF.

The table lists this clone with a few counts. The rearrangement joins TRBV3-1 (or the pseudogene TRBV3-2) to TRBJ2-1; D remains unclear. Germline V gene lookup returns CDR1 LGHDT and CDR2 YNNKEL (reference sequence). The CDR3 consists of 12 residues. With 4 bases removed from V and 5 bases from J, the gap between germline ends came to 6 bases. In DNA, the CDR3 is TGTGCCAGCAGCCGTTCAGACAATGAGCAGTTCTTC. Amino acid sequence: CASSRSDNEQFF.

The V call is TRBV10-2, the J call TRBJ1-1; 7 nucleotides align to TRBD1. Germline CDR1 WSHSY, CDR2 SAAADI. V lost 7 bases, J lost 4 bases, and 12 bases stayed unmatched. This CDR3 region has 15 residues. The CDR3 loop is CASNTPAGGFTEAFF. CDR3 DNA: TGCGCCAGCAATACACCGGCAGGGGGATTCACTGAAGCTTTCTTT.

The chain carries TRBV2 and TRBJ2-7, with 7 bases lining up with TRBD2. The CDR3 is 15 residues long. V trimming: 10 bases; J trimming: 3 bases; junction bases outside the gene matches: 15. The V gene's germline CDR1 is SNHLY and CDR2 FYNNEI. CDR3 protein: CAISLGRERIYEQYF. In nucleotides, the CDR3 is TGTGCCATAAGCCTAGGGCGGGAGAGAATCTACGAGCAGTACTTC.

The chain carries TRBV30 and TRBJ2-1, with TRBD2 matching over 7 bases. This CDR3 spans 16 amino acids. The germline gives CDR1 GTSNPN, CDR2 SVGIG (reference sequence). The CDR3 DNA follows: TGTGCTCCTTTGTATGCGGGAGAAGGTTTCGAGGATGAGCAGTTCTTC. This gives the protein CAPLYAGEGFEDEQFF.

V is TRBV2 and J is TRBJ1-4, with 9 bases that match TRBD1. This CDR3 has 13 residues. The ends lost 6 bases at V and 8 bases at J; junction bases unmatched: 4. The germline V gene encodes CDR1 SNHLY and CDR2 FYNNEI. The CDR3 DNA is TGTGCCAGCAGCCTGACAGGGGGGGAAAAACTGTTTTTT. Translating gives CASSLTGGEKLFF.

The chain joins TRBV18 to TRBJ1-1; no definite D call. CDR1 KGHSH and CDR2 LQKENI come from the germline V gene. The CDR3 contains 15 residues. V was pared by 2 bases and J by 0 bases, with 10 bases between. CDR3 coding DNA: TGTGCCAGCTCACCAAACCGAGACATGAACACTGAAGCTTTCTTT. This gives the protein CASSPNRDMNTEAFF. The full variable domain, with the rest looked up from reference TRBV18 and TRBJ1-1, is NAGVMQNPRHLVRRRGQEARLRCSPMKGHSHVYWYRQLPEEGLKFMVYLQKENIIDESGMPKERFSAEFPKEGPSILRIQQVVRGDSAAYFCASSPNRDMNTEAFFGQGTRLTVV.

V is TRBV29-1 and J is TRBJ2-1; 7 nucleotides line up with TRBD2. Germline loops: CDR1 SQVTM, CDR2 ANQGSEA. There are 16 residues in the CDR3. J gave up 0 bases and V 8 bases, and 13 bases lay outside the gene matches. The CDR3: CSIGTTGLSSYNEQFF. The CDR3, as DNA: TGCAGCATCGGGACTACCGGCTTAAGCTCCTACAATGAGCAGTTCTTC.

This sequence joins TRBV6-2 or TRBV6-3 and TRBJ2-1, with 9 bases matching TRBD2. The V gene's germline CDR1 is MNHEY and CDR2 SVGEGT. The CDR3 extends over 15 amino acids. The ends lost 6 bases at V and 5 bases at J; junction bases unmatched: 8. DNA for the CDR3: TGTGCCAGCAGCCTATGGGCTAGCGGGAACAATGAGCAGTTCTTC. This translates into CASSLWASGNNEQFF.

The V and J genes are TRBV11-2 and TRBJ2-7; tentatively, D is TRBD2 (6 bases). This CDR3 is 13 amino acids long. Trimming left V 2 bases short and J 6 bases short, with 11 bases between. The germline V gene has CDR1 SGHAT and CDR2 FQNNGV. The chain's CDR3 is CASSLSSGGEQYF. The CDR3 region has the DNA TGTGCCAGCAGCTTAAGTTCCGGGGGCGAGCAGTACTTC.

The chain links TRBV7-3 to TRBJ1-6, with D hard to call. Per germline, CDR1 SGHTA and CDR2 FQGTGA. The CDR3 totals 15 residues. The germline V and J ends were trimmed by 2 bases and 5 bases, with 10 bases remaining between them. CDR3 bases: TGTGCCAGCAGCTTATCGCCCACTGATAATTCACCCCTCCACTTT. Residues: CASSLSPTDNSPLHF.

A word on this clone: One end of the junction does not line up with germline, which may come from a read error. This chain uses TRBV6-1 with TRBJ2-7, with D possibly being TRBD1 (6 bases). The CDR3 loop spans 12 amino acids. Germline V lookup: CDR1 MNHNS, CDR2 SASEGT. CDR3 bases: TGTGCCAGCAGTGAAGTATCGGGGACAAGGAGCTTC. Translation gives CASSEVSGTRSF.

The V gene is TRBV25-1, the J gene TRBJ2-1, with 7 bases aligning to TRBD1. In germline, CDR1 is MGHDK, CDR2 SYGVNS. V shed 7 bases and J 7 bases; nucleotides not matched to a gene: 10. The CDR3 loop spans 14 amino acids. This CDR3 is CASMETGKMNEQFF. DNA of the CDR3: TGTGCCAGCATGGAGACAGGGAAGATGAATGAGCAGTTCTTC.

The gene calls are TRBV27 and TRBJ1-1; TRBD1 might be the D (6 bases). The length of the CDR3 is 12 residues. Germline loops: CDR1 MNHEY, CDR2 SMNVEV (reference sequence). The ends were cut back, 7 bases at V and 4 bases at J, with 10 bases in the middle. The CDR3 DNA follows: TGTGCCAGCAAGAGAGGGGGCACTGAAGCTTTCTTT. It specifies CASKRGGTEAFF.

This clone was seen more than once but under ten times. The genes are TRBV10-2 and TRBJ2-7, with TRBD1 identical over 11 bases. CDR1 is WSHSY and CDR2 is SAAADI in the germline V gene. The junction had 6 bases not matched to a gene; V was cut back by 7 bases and J by 4 bases. There are 14 residues in the CDR3. This chain's CDR3 is CASTGTGGGYEQYF. In DNA, the CDR3 is TGCGCCAGCACAGGGACAGGGGGAGGGTACGAGCAGTACTTC.

This chain connects TRBV29-1 to TRBJ1-2; TRBD1 aligns across 10 bases. The germline V gene has CDR1 SQVTM and CDR2 ANQGSEA. CDR3 length: 13 amino acids. Germline trimming cut 7 bases from V and 5 bases from J; bases unmatched to any gene: 7. The CDR3 protein is CSAGTGVQYGYTF. The CDR3 DNA is TGCAGCGCGGGGACAGGGGTTCAATATGGCTACACCTTC.

The rearrangement joins TRBV5-6 to TRBJ2-7; TRBD2 agrees at 11 bases. The CDR3 covers 14 residues. Trimming removed 0 bases from V and 5 bases from J; junction bases left unmatched: 1. The germline gives CDR1 SGHDT, CDR2 YYEEEE. CDR3 in DNA: TGTGCCAGCAGCTTGGAACTAGCGGGAGACGAGCAGTACTTC. This codes for CASSLELAGDEQYF.

V usage is TRBV3-1 (or the pseudogene TRBV3-2) and J usage is TRBJ2-5; 11 bases fit TRBD2. Germline CDR1 is LGHDT and CDR2 is YNNKEL (reference sequence). J was trimmed by 2 bases and V by 4 bases; bases with no gene match: 3. CDR3 length: 15 residues. The CDR3, as DNA: TGTGCCAGCAGCCGACGGACTAGCGGGCAAGAGACCCAGTACTTC. Residues: CASSRRTSGQETQYF.